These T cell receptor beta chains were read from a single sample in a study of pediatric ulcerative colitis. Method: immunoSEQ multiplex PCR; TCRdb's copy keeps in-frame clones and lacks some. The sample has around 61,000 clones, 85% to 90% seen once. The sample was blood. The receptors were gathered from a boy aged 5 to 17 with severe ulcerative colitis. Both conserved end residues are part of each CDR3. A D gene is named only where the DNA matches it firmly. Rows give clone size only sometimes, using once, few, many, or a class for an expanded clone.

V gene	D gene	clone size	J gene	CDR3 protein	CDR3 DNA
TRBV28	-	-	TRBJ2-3	CASRPSRGAGDTDTQYF	TGTGCCAGCAGACCCTCCCGGGGGGCGGGGGACACAGATACGCAGTATTTT
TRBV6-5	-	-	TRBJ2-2	CASRSTGYTGELFF	TGTGCCAGCAGATCTACGGGGTACACCGGGGAGCTGTTTTTT
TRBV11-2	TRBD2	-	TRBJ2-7	CASSLGLTSGSTEQYF	TGTGCCAGCAGCTTAGGGTTGACTAGCGGGAGTACCGAGCAGTACTTC
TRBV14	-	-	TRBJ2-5	CASRQDLQETQYF	TGTGCCAGCAGACAGGATTTACAAGAGACCCAGTACTTC
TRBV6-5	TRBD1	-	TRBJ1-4	CASSSTGGLEKLFF	TGTGCCAGCAGTTCGACAGGGGGCCTTGAAAAACTGTTTTTT
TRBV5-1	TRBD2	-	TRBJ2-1	CASSSTSGSRNEQFF	TGCGCCAGCAGCTCTACTAGCGGGAGTCGTAATGAGCAGTTCTTC
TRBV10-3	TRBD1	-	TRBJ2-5	CAISDKDRGKETQYF	TGTGCCATCAGTGATAAGGACAGGGGGAAAGAGACCCAGTACTTC
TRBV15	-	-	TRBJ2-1	CATSRDWFAESDNEQFF	TGTGCCACCAGCAGAGATTGGTTCGCGGAAAGTGACAATGAGCAGTTCTTC
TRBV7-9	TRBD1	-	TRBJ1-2	CASSRWDRGAGYGYTF	TGTGCCAGCAGCCGATGGGACAGGGGGGCAGGCTATGGCTACACCTTC
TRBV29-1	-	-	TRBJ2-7	CSVEGGANYEQYF	TGCAGCGTTGAAGGTGGAGCCAACTACGAGCAGTACTTC
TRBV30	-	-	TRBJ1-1	CAWEHLNTEAFF	TGTGCCTGGGAACACCTGAACACTGAAGCTTTCTTT
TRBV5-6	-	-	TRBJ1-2	CASSQKNRGGNGYTF	TGTGCCAGCAGCCAAAAAAACAGAGGAGGGAATGGCTACACCTTC
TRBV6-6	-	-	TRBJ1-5	CASSQDSFQPQHF	TGTGCCAGCAGCCAGGACAGTTTTCAGCCCCAGCATTTT
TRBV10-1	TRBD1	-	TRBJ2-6	CATAPGQGVSGANVLTF	TGCGCCACTGCCCCGGGACAGGGCGTCTCTGGGGCCAACGTCCTGACTTTC
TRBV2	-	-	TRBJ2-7	CASRSGPYEQYF	TGTGCCAGCCGCTCGGGTCCCTACGAGCAGTACTTC
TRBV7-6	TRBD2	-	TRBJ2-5	CASSFRLAEVETQYF	TGTGCCAGCAGCTTCCGACTAGCAGAAGTAGAGACCCAGTACTTC
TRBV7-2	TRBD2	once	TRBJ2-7	CASSKKWGAGGTYEQYF	TGTGCCAGCAGCAAAAAGTGGGGGGCGGGAGGAACCTACGAGCAGTACTTC
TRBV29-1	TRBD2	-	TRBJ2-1	CSVAETSASYNEQFF	TGCAGCGTTGCGGAGACTAGCGCCTCCTACAATGAGCAGTTCTTC
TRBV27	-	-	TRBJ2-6	CASSLDSGANVLTF	TGTGCCAGCAGTTTAGATTCAGGGGCCAACGTCCTGACTTTC
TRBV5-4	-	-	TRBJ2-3	CASSASQDTQYF	TGTGCCAGCAGCGCCAGCCAAGATACGCAGTATTTT
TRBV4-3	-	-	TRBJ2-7	CASSQDQSSYEQYF	TGCGCCAGCAGCCAAGATCAGAGCTCCTACGAGCAGTACTTC
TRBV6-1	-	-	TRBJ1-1	CASSEWGPTEAFF	TGTGCCAGCAGTGAATGGGGACCCACTGAAGCTTTCTTT
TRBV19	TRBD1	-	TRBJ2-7	CASSTAGQGIYEQYF	TGTGCCAGTAGTACCGCGGGACAGGGGATCTACGAGCAGTACTTC
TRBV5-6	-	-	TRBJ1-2	CASSRRVVLGGYGYTF	TGTGCCAGCAGCCGGCGAGTGGTATTGGGAGGTTATGGCTACACCTTC
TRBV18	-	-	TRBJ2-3	CASSPDRSGSTDTQYF	TGTGCCAGCTCACCAGACCGAAGCGGGAGCACAGATACGCAGTATTTT
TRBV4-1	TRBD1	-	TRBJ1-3	CASSPGQGARNTIYF	TGCGCCAGCAGCCCGGGACAGGGGGCAAGAAACACCATATATTTT
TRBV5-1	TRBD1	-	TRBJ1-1	CASSLDRGGLTEAFF	TGCGCCAGCAGCTTGGACAGGGGAGGGTTGACTGAAGCTTTCTTT
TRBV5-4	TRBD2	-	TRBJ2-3	CASSLDSALSGRATTDTQYF	TGTGCCAGCAGCTTGGATTCCGCCCTTAGCGGGAGGGCCACCACAGATACGCAGTATTTT
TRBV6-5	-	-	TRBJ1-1	CASSLTDSALEAFF	TGTGCCAGCAGTTTGACAGACTCTGCCCTTGAAGCTTTCTTT
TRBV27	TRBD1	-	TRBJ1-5	CASSRDRGTGQPQHF	TGTGCCAGCAGTCGGGACAGGGGTACAGGTCAGCCCCAGCATTTT
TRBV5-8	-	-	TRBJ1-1	CASSLVLTSGGEATEAFF	TGTGCCAGCAGCTTGGTCCTAACTAGCGGGGGGGAGGCCACTGAAGCTTTCTTT
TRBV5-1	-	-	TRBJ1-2	CASSIEGRLGINYGYTF	TGCGCCAGCAGCATAGAAGGCCGTCTAGGGATTAACTATGGCTACACCTTC
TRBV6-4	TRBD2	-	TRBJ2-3	CASSLAGGGDTQYF	TGTGCCAGCAGTCTGGCGGGGGGTGGAGATACGCAGTATTTT
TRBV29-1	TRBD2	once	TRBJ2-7	CSVTSGSDEQYF	TGCAGCGTCACTAGCGGGAGCGACGAGCAGTACTTC
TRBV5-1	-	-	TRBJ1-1	CASSRYDTEAFF	TGCGCCAGCAGCCGCTATGACACTGAAGCTTTCTTT
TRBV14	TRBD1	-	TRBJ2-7	CASSHADRGAHEQYF	TGTGCCAGCAGCCACGCGGACAGGGGGGCCCACGAGCAGTACTTC
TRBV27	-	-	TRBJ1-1	CASMSGLNTEAFF	TGTGCCAGCATGAGCGGATTGAACACTGAAGCTTTCTTT
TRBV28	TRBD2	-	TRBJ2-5	CASSLGGGAETQYF	TGTGCCAGCAGTTTAGGGGGAGGGGCGGAGACCCAGTACTTC
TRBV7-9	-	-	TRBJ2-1	CASSLVRSYNEQFF	TGTGCCAGCAGCTTAGTTCGTTCCTACAATGAGCAGTTCTTC
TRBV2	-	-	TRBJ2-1	CASRGEFGSYNEQFF	TGTGCCAGCAGGGGGGAGTTCGGCTCCTACAATGAGCAGTTCTTC